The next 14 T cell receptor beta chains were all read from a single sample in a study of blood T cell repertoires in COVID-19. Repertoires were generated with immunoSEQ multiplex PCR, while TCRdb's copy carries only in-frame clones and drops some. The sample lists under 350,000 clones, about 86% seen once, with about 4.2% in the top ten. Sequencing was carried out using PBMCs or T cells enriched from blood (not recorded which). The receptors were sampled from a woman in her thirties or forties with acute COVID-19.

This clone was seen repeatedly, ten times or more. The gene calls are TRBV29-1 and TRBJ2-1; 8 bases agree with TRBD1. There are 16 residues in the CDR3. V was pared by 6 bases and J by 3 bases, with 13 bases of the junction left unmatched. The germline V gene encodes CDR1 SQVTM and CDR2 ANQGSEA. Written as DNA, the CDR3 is TGCAGCGTGAAGAGCCCGGACAGGGTCAGCTACAATGAGCAGTTCTTC. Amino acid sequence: CSVKSPDRVSYNEQFF.

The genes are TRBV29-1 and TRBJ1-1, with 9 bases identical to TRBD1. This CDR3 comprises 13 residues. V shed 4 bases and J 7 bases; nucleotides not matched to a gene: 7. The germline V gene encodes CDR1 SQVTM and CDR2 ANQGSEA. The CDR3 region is CSVVRQGDGEAFF. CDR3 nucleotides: TGCAGCGTTGTGAGACAGGGGGATGGTGAAGCTTTCTTT.

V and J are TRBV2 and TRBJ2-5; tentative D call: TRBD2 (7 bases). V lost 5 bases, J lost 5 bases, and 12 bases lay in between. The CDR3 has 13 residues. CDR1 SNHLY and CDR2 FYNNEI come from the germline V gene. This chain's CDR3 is CASSTEGGETQYF. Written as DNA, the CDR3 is TGTGCCAGCAGTACGGAGGGGGGGGAGACCCAGTACTTC.

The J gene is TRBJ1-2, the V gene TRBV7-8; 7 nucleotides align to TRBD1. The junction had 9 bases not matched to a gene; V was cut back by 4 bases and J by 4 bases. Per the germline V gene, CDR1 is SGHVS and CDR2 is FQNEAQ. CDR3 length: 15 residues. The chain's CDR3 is CASSSPGQAIYGYTF. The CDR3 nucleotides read TGTGCCAGCAGCTCCCCCGGACAGGCAATCTATGGCTACACCTTC. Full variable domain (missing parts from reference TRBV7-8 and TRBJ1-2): GAGVSQSPRYKVAKRGQDVALRCDPISGHVSLFWYQQALGQGPEFLTYFQNEAQLDKSGLPSDRFFAERPEGSVSTLKIQRTQQEDSAVYLCASSSPGQAIYGYTFGSGTRLTVV.

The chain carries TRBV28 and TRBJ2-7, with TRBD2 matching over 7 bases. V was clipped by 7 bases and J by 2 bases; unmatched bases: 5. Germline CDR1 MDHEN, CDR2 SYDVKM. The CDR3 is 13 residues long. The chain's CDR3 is CASTLANTYEQYF. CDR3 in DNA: TGTGCCAGCACACTAGCGAACACCTACGAGCAGTACTTC.

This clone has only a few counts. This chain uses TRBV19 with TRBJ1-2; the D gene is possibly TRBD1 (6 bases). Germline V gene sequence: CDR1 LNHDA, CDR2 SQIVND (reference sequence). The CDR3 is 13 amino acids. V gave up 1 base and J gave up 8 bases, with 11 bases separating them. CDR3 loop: CASSIAPDSGYTF. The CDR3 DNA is TGTGCCAGTAGTATAGCCCCGGACAGCGGCTACACCTTC.

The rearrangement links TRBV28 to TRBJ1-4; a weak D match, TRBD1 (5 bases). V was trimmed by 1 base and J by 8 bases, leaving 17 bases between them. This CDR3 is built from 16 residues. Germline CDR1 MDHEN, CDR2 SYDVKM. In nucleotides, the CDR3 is TGTGCCAGCAGTTTATTTGGAGGGGTCGAGAGGGAAAAACTGTTTTTT. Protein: CASSLFGGVEREKLFF.

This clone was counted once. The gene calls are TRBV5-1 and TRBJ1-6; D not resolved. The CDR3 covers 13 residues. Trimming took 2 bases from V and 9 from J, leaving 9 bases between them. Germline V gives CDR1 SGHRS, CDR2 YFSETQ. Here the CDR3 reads CASSLEGVSPLHF. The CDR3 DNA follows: TGCGCCAGCAGCTTAGAGGGTGTTTCACCCCTCCACTTT. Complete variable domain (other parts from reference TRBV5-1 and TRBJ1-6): KAGVTQTPRYLIKTRGQQVTLSCSPISGHRSVSWYQQTPGQGLQFLFEYFSETQRNKGNFPGRFSGRQFSNSRSEMNVSTLELGDSALYLCASSLEGVSPLHFGNGTRLTVT.

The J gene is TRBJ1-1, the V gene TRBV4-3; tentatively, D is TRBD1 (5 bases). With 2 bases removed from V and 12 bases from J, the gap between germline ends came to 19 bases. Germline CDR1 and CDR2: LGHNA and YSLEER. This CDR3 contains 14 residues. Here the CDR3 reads CASSQFLRGYETFF. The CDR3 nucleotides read TGCGCCAGCAGCCAATTTCTCCGGGGGTACGAGACTTTCTTT.

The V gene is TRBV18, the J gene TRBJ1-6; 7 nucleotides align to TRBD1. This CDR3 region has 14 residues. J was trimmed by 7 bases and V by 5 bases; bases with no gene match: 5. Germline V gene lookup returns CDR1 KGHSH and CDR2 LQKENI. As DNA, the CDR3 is TGTGCCAGCTCAGTCGGGACAGCAAATTCACCCCTCCACTTT. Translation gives CASSVGTANSPLHF. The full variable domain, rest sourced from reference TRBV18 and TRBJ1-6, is NAGVMQNPRHLVRRRGQEARLRCSPMKGHSHVYWYRQLPEEGLKFMVYLQKENIIDESGMPKERFSAEFPKEGPSILRIQQVVRGDSAAYFCASSVGTANSPLHFGNGTRLTVT.

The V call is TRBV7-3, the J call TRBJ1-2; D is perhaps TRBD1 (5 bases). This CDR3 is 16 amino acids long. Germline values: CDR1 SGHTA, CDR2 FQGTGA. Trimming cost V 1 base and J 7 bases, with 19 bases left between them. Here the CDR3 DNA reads TGTGCCAGCAGCTTAAACCCCACGGGGGGGAGCAGTGGCTACACCTTC. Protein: CASSLNPTGGSSGYTF.

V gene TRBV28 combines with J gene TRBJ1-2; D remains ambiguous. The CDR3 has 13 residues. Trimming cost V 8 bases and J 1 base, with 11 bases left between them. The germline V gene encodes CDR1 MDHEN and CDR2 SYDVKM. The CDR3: CASRRAVNYGYTF. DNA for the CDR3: TGTGCCAGCCGCCGAGCTGTTAACTATGGCTACACCTTC.

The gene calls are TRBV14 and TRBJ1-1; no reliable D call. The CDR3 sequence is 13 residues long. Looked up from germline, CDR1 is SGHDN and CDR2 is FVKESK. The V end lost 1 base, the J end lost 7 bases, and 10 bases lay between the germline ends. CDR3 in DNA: TGTGCCAGCAGCCAAGCCGTGTTAAATGAAGCTTTCTTT. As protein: CASSQAVLNEAFF.

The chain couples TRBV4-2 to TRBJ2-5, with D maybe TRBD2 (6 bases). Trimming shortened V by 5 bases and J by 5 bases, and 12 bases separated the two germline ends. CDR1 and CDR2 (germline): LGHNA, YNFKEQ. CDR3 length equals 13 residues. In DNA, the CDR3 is TGTGCCAGCAGCGCGACTAGGAGGGAGACCCAGTACTTC. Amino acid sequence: CASSATRRETQYF.